This T cell receptor (beta chain) appears in the sequencing data of a study of blood T cells in healthy people across ages (dated by TCRdb to between 2014 and 2017). With respect to the entire study: Template switching captured roughly one uniquely barcoded TCR beta cDNA molecule per two T cells in model experiments. Using deep sequencing normalized with unique cDNA molecular identifiers, the study measured how TCR beta repertoire diversity changes with age. Four age groups were formed from the donors: young (average approximately 16 years), middle-aged (around 39), aged (more than 55) and long-lived (about 75). The study analyzed two additional independent replicas of 1 million unique cDNA reads from the same blood draw for two donors, one aged 18 to 30 and one aged 80 or older.

Donors were approximately 42 systemically healthy Caucasian individuals from Russia aged 6 to 90 years. Each donor gave roughly 9 milliliters of peripheral blood, drawn into EDTA-treated Vacutainer tubes. PBMCs were isolated by Ficoll-Paque density-gradient centrifugation, with at least 6 million obtained per sample. Trizol reagent was used to extract total RNA from PBMCs, with at least 5 micrograms per sample. For every donor, an aliquot of PBMCs went through flow cytometry to measure the percentages of naive CD45RAhigh/CD27high T cells. The library relied on 5' RACE. TCRdb records Illumina HiSeq 2500 as the sequencer. A second PCR of about 7 to 12 cycles was run with a J-beta primer mix and a sample-barcoded 5' primer. A unique molecular identifier was introduced onto each TCR beta cDNA molecule by a template-switch 5' adaptor carrying 12 random nucleotides. Each sample yielded at least 3 million CDR3-containing paired-end reads. First-strand cDNA was synthesized from all RNA with the Mint cDNA synthesis kit, primed by a TRBC-specific oligonucleotide. Following uracil-DNA glycosylase treatment, a first 18-cycle PCR with universal primers M1SS and BC2_uni_R was performed on all cDNA. Per the original workflow: Each sample was normalized by randomly selecting 1 million high-quality reads, each carrying a distinct molecular identifier. Instead of being binned into consensus sequences, reads with shared molecular identifiers were discarded. MiTCR, run with a Q25 quality threshold and the strictest error-elimination algorithm, handled CDR3 identification, clonotype clustering and error correction. A nonparametric unseen species model with Euler transformation was used to estimate lower-bound total TCR beta diversity. The public sequencing data were trimmed at Q25 with fastp and processed into clonotypes with MiXCR by TCRdb, which kept only in-frame beta chains. Identical CDR3 protein sequences are pooled into one entry, listed with their most common genes and DNA. TCRdb, not the original authors, processed these V and J calls. Counted in this sample were approximately 580,000 distinct CDR3 sequences; around 24% of them appeared once. The ten largest clones represent approximately 8.7% of the sample.

The CDR3, from cysteine to phenylalanine, totals 15 residues. Here the CDR3 DNA is all that survives: 45 bases in frame from base 1. CDR1 MDHEN and CDR2 SYDVKM are derived from the germline V gene. At the junction V is shortened by 5 bases and J by 4 bases, with 17 bases in between. This clonotype was observed a handful of times. The clone's antigen remains unknown. Base quality data are lacking; no much larger clone is found one base away. General conclusions and limits of the study: Because the CMV infection status of the donors was unknown, age-related changes in expanded clonotypes may potentially have been confounded. As age increased, observed TCR beta diversity per million T cells dropped in a roughly linear way, and a significant reduction was already evident by age about 40. Bulk unsorted PBMC profiling prevented conclusive comparison of naive and antigen-experienced compartments. Observed TCR beta diversity correlated strongly with the percentage of naive T cells measured by flow cytometry. Estimates of total diversity based on one million sequenced T cells were regarded as lower bounds and as underestimates. Compared with the aged group, the long-lived group had more naive CD4+ T cells, fewer expanded clones and increased TCR diversity, suggesting age selection.

The sample was also linked to a second study, of T cells of mothers and their children. The second source states: Nine systemically healthy Caucasian individuals served as donors, namely three mothers together with their six children. cDNA synthesis consumed the entire amount of extracted RNA, loaded at about 1.6 ug RNA in each 15 ul reaction. In the second PCR, the M1S primer introduced both the sample barcodes and 2-4 random nucleotides. More than 8 million TCR beta CDR3 reads were obtained from each mother, and approximately 3 million reads were obtained from each child. In both related and unrelated pairs, thymic selection shapes the output of TCR recombination in a similar way, with inherited differences having only a minor effect. Normalized repertoire overlap was always slightly but never significantly higher in related than unrelated mother-child pairs. Persistent microchimeric T cell clones were not detected, at a sensitivity of 95 to 100 clones per million clonotypes. Deep NGS was used in the study to compare the TCR beta repertoires of mothers and children and to look for features that separate related mother-child pairs from unrelated individuals. The mean age was around 42 +/- 4 years for the mothers and approximately 11 +/- 4 years for the children. Libraries were sequenced on Illumina HiSeq 2000 with 100+100 nt paired-end reads after adapter ligation with NEBNext reagents. To prevent cross-contamination, the mother and child libraries were prepared one month apart and sequenced in separate runs. Between about 500,000 and 2,100,000 distinct TCR beta clonotypes were identified per donor. Naive TCR beta clonotypes were estimated from low-frequency clonotypes matched to each donor's FACS-determined naive share, without sorting.

The rearranged segments are TRBV28 and TRBJ1-2; no D gene call is confident. Sequences were obtained from blood. The sequence derives from a boy between 10 and 17 years old in good health. The sequenced DNA: TGTGCCAGCAGTCCCGATAGACGGGCGGGCTATGGCTACACCTTC. This yields the protein CASSPDRRAGYGYTF.